What follows are 29 T cell receptor beta chains derived from one specimen sequenced in a study of molecular identifiers for immune sequencing clone quantification (dated by TCRdb to the late 2010s). The library was produced with PCR. The data were produced on an Illumina HiSeq 4000. In-frame beta chains were kept once TCRdb had trimmed the public reads at Q25 with fastp and called clones with MiXCR. Under each unique CDR3 protein, matching rows form one entry showing the most common genes and DNA. The sample yields about 640,000 distinct CDR3 sequences; approximately 20% were counted once. Together, the top ten hold roughly 0.9% of the sample. Sequencing input: naive CD8+ T cells from blood, with Jurkat cell RNA spiked in. Sample cell subset or site, as interpreted from the label and publication: FACS-sorted CD8+CD4-CCR7+CD45RA+ naive T cells. The source is a human donor in good health. Some libraries in this study had Jurkat cell RNA spiked in.

The table lists this clonotype with many counts. The chain recombines TRBV7-9 with TRBJ2-7, with D maybe TRBD1 (6 bases). V was shortened by 10 bases and J by 4 bases, with 11 bases between the two germline ends. The CDR3 runs 11 residues. The germline gives CDR1 SEHNR, CDR2 FQNEAQ (reference sequence). CDR3 loop: CAIGQNYEQYF. The CDR3 DNA sequence: TGTGCCATAGGACAGAATTACGAGCAGTACTTC. The full variable domain, rest sourced from reference TRBV7-9 and TRBJ2-7, is DTGVSQNPRHKITKRGQNVTFRCDPISEHNRLYWYRQTLGQGPEFLTYFQNEAQLEKSRLLSDRFSAERPKGSFSTLEIQRTEQGDSAMYLCAIGQNYEQYFGPGTRLTVT.

This clonotype showed up many times. V is TRBV2 and J is TRBJ1-1, with a weak D call TRBD1 (5 bases). From germline, CDR1 is SNHLY and CDR2 FYNNEI. The CDR3 covers 13 residues. Trimming left V 10 bases short and J 5 bases short, with 17 bases between. The CDR3, as DNA: TGTGCCACCTTACCCAGGGATGGGACTGAAGCTTTCTTT. It codes for CATLPRDGTEAFF. Variable domain in full (rest from reference TRBV2 and TRBJ1-1): EPEVTQTPSHQVTQMGQEVILRCVPISNHLYFYWYRQILGQKVEFLVSFYNNEISEKSEIFDDQFSVERPDGSNFTLKIRSTKLEDSAMYFCATLPRDGTEAFFGQGTRLTVV.

Only a few counts were recorded for this clonotype. This rearrangement joins TRBV7-9 to TRBJ1-1, with D perhaps matching TRBD1 (5 bases). V shed 4 bases and J shed 0 bases, with 9 bases lying between them. Germline-derived CDR1 and CDR2 are SEHNR and FQNEAQ (reference sequence). There are 14 residues in the CDR3. CDR3 amino acids: CASSSPGMNTEAFF. CDR3 DNA sequence: TGTGCCAGCAGCTCCCCAGGGATGAACACTGAAGCTTTCTTT.

To note about this clonotype: A clone one base away is much larger, so this may be a read error. Written as DNA, the CDR3 is TGTGCCAACACCTGGGACCAAGAGACCCAGTACTTC. It translates to CANTWDQETQYF. The rearrangement joins TRBV28 to TRBJ2-5; D remains unclear. Germline CDR1 and CDR2: MDHEN and SYDVKM. V was trimmed by 10 bases and J by 0 bases, leaving 9 bases between them. The CDR3 has 12 residues.

Details on this clonotype: A read error may be the cause here, since a much bigger clone is one base away. J is TRBJ1-3 and V is TRBV30; D unclear. Per germline, CDR1 GTSNPN and CDR2 SVGIG (reference sequence). This CDR3 has 12 amino acids. The CDR3 coding sequence is TGTGCCTGGAGCCCCTCTGGAAACACCATGTATTTT. Amino acid sequence: CAWSPSGNTMYF.

V and J are TRBV5-3 and TRBJ2-3, with D unresolved. TRBV5-3 is sorted into the ORF group, with uncertain function. Trimming cost V 8 bases and J 2 bases, with 21 bases left between them. The CDR3 loop spans 16 amino acids. The CDR3 DNA follows: TGTGCCAGCAGCGTAGTAGGCTCAGATAACACAGATACGCAGTATTTT. This encodes CASSVVGSDNTDTQYF.

Ten or more counts support this clonotype. V gene TRBV27 combines with J gene TRBJ1-1, with 7 bases fitting TRBD1. The junction had 16 bases not matched to a gene; V was cut back by 5 bases and J by 4 bases. The CDR3 has 17 amino acids. Per germline, CDR1 MNHEY and CDR2 SMNVEV (reference sequence). This chain's CDR3 is CASSTSGQSGSGTEAFF. The CDR3 DNA follows: TGTGCCAGCAGTACCTCGGGACAGTCCGGGTCAGGCACTGAAGCTTTCTTT.

This clonotype was recorded a few times. A much larger clone lies one base from this, so it may be a read error. The V and J genes are TRBV29-1 and TRBJ2-4; TRBD1 agrees at 7 bases. The ends lost 6 bases at V and 9 bases at J; junction bases unmatched: 8. CDR1 is SQVTM, CDR2 ANQGSEA, per germline. This CDR3 region has 12 residues. The CDR3 sequence is CSVVDRQGIQYF. The CDR3 region has the DNA TGCAGCGTGGTGGACAGGCAAGGCATTCAGTACTTC.

This clonotype was seen at least ten times. The rearrangement links TRBV13 to TRBJ2-2; maybe TRBD2 (5 bases). V was clipped by 2 bases and J by 5 bases, with 6 bases between them. This CDR3 is 13 amino acids long. Looked up from germline, CDR1 is PRHDT and CDR2 is FYEKMQ (reference sequence). The CDR3 bases are TGTGCCAGCAGCTTACGAGGGACCGGGGAGCTGTTTTTT. It codes for CASSLRGTGELFF. Variable domain in full (rest from reference TRBV13 and TRBJ2-2): AAGVIQSPRHLIKEKRETATLKCYPIPRHDTVYWYQQGPGQDPQFLISFYEKMQSDKGSIPDRFSAQQFSDYHSELNMSSLELGDSALYFCASSLRGTGELFFGEGSRLTVL.

This clonotype was recorded many times. The genes are TRBV7-9 and TRBJ2-1; TRBD2 agrees at 10 bases. Per germline, CDR1 SEHNR and CDR2 FQNEAQ (reference sequence). The CDR3 runs to 18 residues. With V trimmed by 4 bases and J by 4 bases, 13 bases remained unmatched. CDR3: CASSSNFYLAGAYNEQFF. The CDR3 region has the DNA TGTGCCAGCAGCTCCAACTTCTATCTAGCGGGGGCTTACAATGAGCAGTTCTTC.

In its sample, this clonotype was seen many times. The rearrangement uses TRBV7-9 and TRBJ2-3; D possibly corresponds to TRBD2 (5 bases). V was clipped by 0 bases and J by 5 bases, with 9 bases between them. Germline CDR1 reads SEHNR; CDR2 reads FQNEAQ (reference sequence). The CDR3 covers 14 residues. The CDR3 is CASSLAGVLDTQYF. In DNA form, the CDR3 reads TGTGCCAGCAGCTTAGCCGGGGTCTTAGATACGCAGTATTTT.

This clonotype has a handful of counts. The V and J genes are TRBV20-1 and TRBJ2-7; no clear D gene. In germline, CDR1 is DFQATT, CDR2 SNEGSKA (reference sequence). Trimming took 2 bases from V and 1 from J, leaving 9 bases between them. The CDR3 length is 13 residues. The CDR3 DNA reads TGCAGTGCTAGACAGGATGCGTCCTACGAGCAGTACTTC. It specifies CSARQDASYEQYF.

The gene calls are TRBV4-2 and TRBJ2-7; 7 nucleotides align to TRBD2. The junction had 24 bases not matched to a gene; V was cut back by 4 bases and J by 6 bases. CDR3 length: 19 residues. Germline V gene data show CDR1 as LGHNA and CDR2 as YNFKEQ. The CDR3 here is CASSLQGRETGAPRREQYF. The CDR3 coding sequence is TGTGCCAGCAGCCTTCAAGGGAGGGAGACCGGTGCGCCACGTCGCGAGCAGTACTTC.

The chain carries TRBV9 and TRBJ2-7, with D possibly being TRBD2 (6 bases). V lost 2 bases to trimming and J lost 2 bases, with 17 bases between them. The CDR3 spans 16 residues. CDR1 is SGDLS and CDR2 is YYNGEE in the germline V gene. CDR3 nucleotide sequence: TGTGCCAGCAGCGTCCGGGTCGTAGCGGAGACCTACGAGCAGTACTTC. Amino acid sequence: CASSVRVVAETYEQYF.

This clonotype was seen repeatedly, ten times or more. The J gene is TRBJ2-3, the V gene TRBV27; tentative D call: TRBD1 (5 bases). V was pared by 4 bases and J by 3 bases, with 14 bases between. Germline V CDR1 and CDR2: MNHEY, SMNVEV (reference sequence). This CDR3 is built from 15 residues. The CDR3 DNA reads as TGTGCCAGCAGTTCCCCGGGTTCAGGGACAGATACGCAGTATTTT. This codes for CASSSPGSGTDTQYF.

This clonotype was observed a few times. The rearrangement uses TRBV4-3 and TRBJ2-3, with D perhaps matching TRBD2 (6 bases). V was cut by 3 bases and J by 5 bases, with 18 bases left in between. CDR3 size: 16 residues. Germline values: CDR1 LGHNA, CDR2 YSLEER. The CDR3 DNA reads as TGCGCCAGCAGCCAGAGTTGGGGTTTGGGGGGAGATACGCAGTATTTT. Translated, it gives CASSQSWGLGGDTQYF.

Many counts were recorded for this clonotype. The chain has TRBV19 and TRBJ2-2; either TRBD1 or TRBD2 may fit D (6 bases each). The CDR3 runs 12 residues. In germline, CDR1 is LNHDA, CDR2 SQIVND (reference sequence). Between the trimmed V and J ends, which lost 8 bases and 6 bases, there was a span of 10 bases. This CDR3 is CASGGGPGELFF. Written as DNA, the CDR3 is TGTGCCAGTGGAGGGGGGCCCGGGGAGCTGTTTTTT. The full variable domain, rest sourced from reference TRBV19 and TRBJ2-2, is DGGITQSPKYLFRKEGQNVTLSCEQNLNHDAMYWYRQDPGQGLRLIYYSQIVNDFQKGDIAEGYSVSREKKESFPLTVTSAQKNPTAFYLCASGGGPGELFFGEGSRLTVL.

This clonotype was counted many times. The rearrangement links TRBV6-1 to TRBJ1-5; D gene unclear. Trimming removed 1 base from V and 0 bases from J, with 10 bases in between. Per germline, CDR1 MNHNS and CDR2 SASEGT. There are 16 residues in the CDR3. DNA of the CDR3: TGTGCCAGCAGTGAAGAACAGCCTTATAGCAATCAGCCCCAGCATTTT. It is translated as CASSEEQPYSNQPQHF.

In its sample, this clonotype was seen a few times. The chain couples TRBV2 to TRBJ2-7; D is perhaps TRBD1 (6 bases). Germline CDR1 reads SNHLY; CDR2 reads FYNNEI. The length of the CDR3 is 15 residues. V lost 5 bases and J lost 6, with 20 bases in between. The CDR3 spells CASSRGSDSRGEQYF. Here the CDR3 DNA reads TGTGCCAGCAGTAGGGGGAGCGACTCGAGGGGCGAGCAGTACTTC. The full variable domain, in which reference TRBV2 and TRBJ2-7 provide the parts outside the CDR3, is EPEVTQTPSHQVTQMGQEVILRCVPISNHLYFYWYRQILGQKVEFLVSFYNNEISEKSEIFDDQFSVERPDGSNFTLKIRSTKLEDSAMYFCASSRGSDSRGEQYFGPGTRLTVT.

V is TRBV24-1 and J is TRBJ2-5, with TRBD2 as a possible D gene (6 bases). The V end lost 7 bases, the J end lost 0 bases, and 11 bases lay between the germline ends. Germline CDR1 reads KGHDR; CDR2 reads SFDVKD. The CDR3 totals 14 residues. CDR3 in DNA: TGTGCCACCAGGTCGGGAGAGTACCAAGAGACCCAGTACTTC. Amino acids: CATRSGEYQETQYF.

This clonotype was counted ten times or more. The chain is built from TRBV5-1 and TRBJ2-5; 13 nucleotides match TRBD2. V was clipped by 1 base and J by 1 base; unmatched bases: 4. CDR3 length: 17 residues. Germline V gene sequence: CDR1 SGHRS, CDR2 YFSETQ. The DNA for the CDR3 is TGCGCCAGCAGCTTGTCACTAGCGGGGGGGTTCCAAGAGACCCAGTACTTC. Its protein is CASSLSLAGGFQETQYF.

This clonotype has a count of ten or more. CDR3 residues: CASSLPEGLNIYF. The DNA for the CDR3 is TGTGCCAGCAGCCTCCCGGAGGGGCTGAACATATATTTT. This sequence joins TRBV9 and TRBJ1-3, with D perhaps TRBD1 (5 bases). V lost 4 bases to trimming and J lost 12 bases, with 17 bases between them. The CDR3 extends over 13 amino acids. CDR1 is SGDLS, CDR2 YYNGEE, per germline.

V gene TRBV15 combines with J gene TRBJ2-7; 10 bases are shared with TRBD1. Looked up from germline, CDR1 is LNHNV and CDR2 is YYDKDF (reference sequence). V was clipped by 5 bases and J by 2 bases; unmatched bases: 6. The CDR3 covers 15 residues. The CDR3 region has the DNA TGTGCCACCAGCTCCTCCGGACAGGGGGCCTACGAGCAGTACTTC. Residues: CATSSSGQGAYEQYF.

This clonotype was recorded many times. J is TRBJ2-3 and V is TRBV9; no firm D call. V was shortened by 0 bases and J by 2 bases, with 7 bases between the two germline ends. This CDR3 region has 14 residues. Germline CDR1 is SGDLS and CDR2 is YYNGEE. CDR3 amino acids: CASSVVGATDTQYF. The CDR3 bases are TGTGCCAGCAGCGTAGTCGGAGCCACAGATACGCAGTATTTT.

This clonotype was counted ten times or more. The chain has TRBV6-1 and TRBJ1-1, with 10 bases lining up with TRBD1. This CDR3 is built from 12 residues. Germline V gene lookup returns CDR1 MNHNS and CDR2 SASEGT. V shed 10 bases and J 7 bases; nucleotides not matched to a gene: 6. CDR3 sequence: CAIDRGPVEAFF. DNA for the CDR3: TGTGCCATCGACAGGGGGCCGGTTGAAGCTTTCTTT.

This clonotype appeared many times. The CDR3: CASSQPTAPNTEAFF. CDR3 nucleotide sequence: TGCGCCAGCAGCCAACCTACTGCACCGAACACTGAAGCTTTCTTT. V usage is TRBV4-1 and J usage is TRBJ1-1; D is ambiguous. V was shortened by 2 bases and J by 1 base, with 11 bases between the two germline ends. The CDR3 is made up of 15 amino acids. Germline V lookup: CDR1 MGHRA, CDR2 YSYEKL.

The sample holds many counts of this clonotype. The chain couples TRBV4-3 to TRBJ2-5; D gene ambiguous. The CDR3 consists of 18 residues. Trimming took off 2 bases at V and 0 bases at J, with 19 bases between the two ends. Germline CDR1 LGHNA, CDR2 YSLEER. CDR3 bases: TGCGCCAGCAGCCAACCGATCCCCCCCCCGGGCCACCAAGAGACCCAGTACTTC. Amino acids: CASSQPIPPPGHQETQYF.

This clonotype was seen a few times. The chain recombines TRBV13 with TRBJ2-7, with a possible D match to TRBD1 (6 bases). V shed 10 bases and J shed 6 bases, with 19 bases lying between them. The CDR3 is made up of 13 amino acids. Per the germline V gene, CDR1 is PRHDT and CDR2 is FYEKMQ (reference sequence). The CDR3 spells CATGDPQGREQYF. The CDR3 DNA reads TGTGCCACAGGGGACCCCCAGGGGCGCGAGCAGTACTTC.

Only a few counts were recorded for this clonotype. A much more abundant neighbour one base away suggests this may be a read error. This chain joins TRBV6-5 and TRBJ2-3, with 12 bases identical to TRBD2. This CDR3 comprises 15 residues. Germline CDR1 MNHEY, CDR2 SVGAGI. V lost 5 bases, J lost 4 bases, and 4 bases stayed unmatched. The CDR3 is CASSLRTSGADTQYF. The DNA of the CDR3 is TGTGCCAGCAGTCTAAGGACTAGCGGGGCAGATACGCAGTATTTT.